The sequence of this TCR beta chain was determined in a study of blood T cell repertoires in COVID-19. Study summary: The samples span acute and convalescent COVID-19 from the United States, Italy and Spain.

Study members were between roughly 18 and 100 years old and lived in fewer than 30 US regions. Symptom resolution, clearance, or two negative PCRs marked the recovered donors of Cohort 3. Source study methods: Amplified reference gene primers provided the basis for estimating nucleated cell counts. Assay: immunoSEQ multiplex PCR; the TCRdb copy retains only in-frame clones and omits some. The D gene and trimming were derived from the DNA, and the V and J assignments and clone size from that table. The table records 350,000 or so clones, more than 85% of them present only once. The length of the CDR3 is 15 residues. CDR1 is SGHTA, CDR2 FQGNSA, per germline. The ends were cut back, 4 bases at V and 7 bases at J, with 14 bases in the middle.

The chain recombines TRBV7-2 with TRBJ1-6; D is undetermined. The sequencing sample was made of PBMCs or T cells enriched from blood (not recorded which). This clonotype was obtained from a woman aged 30 to 39 who had recovered from COVID-19. The CDR3 coding sequence is TGTGCCAGCAGCTCACGACCCTTACAGAATTCACCCCTCCACTTT. Amino acid sequence: CASSSRPLQNSPLHF.